Presented here are 30 T cell receptor beta chains from one specimen sequenced in a study of cytomegalovirus exposure and HLA in healthy donors. PCR was performed using 60 Vbeta and 13 Jbeta primers. Measured with immunoSEQ multiplex PCR; TCRdb has only the in-frame clones, and not every one. This sample has roughly 200,000 clones; 70% to 85% occur once, and the top ten carry roughly 3.7%. Specimen: PBMCs. The receptors shown here come from a woman aged 55-69 years in good health and CMV-seropositive.

As DNA, the CDR3 is TGCGCCAGCAGCTTCACACCGGACAGGGGAAACACTGAAGCTTTCTTT. Translating gives CASSFTPDRGNTEAFF. This chain joins TRBV5-1 and TRBJ1-1, with 9 bases lining up with TRBD1. The CDR3 is 16 amino acids. From germline, CDR1 is SGHRS and CDR2 YFSETQ. Trimming at V came to 2 bases and at J to 2 bases, leaving 7 bases not matched to a gene.

V is TRBV5-8 and J is TRBJ2-1; 12 bases align to TRBD2. This CDR3 spans 15 amino acids. Germline V lookup: CDR1 SGHTS, CDR2 YDEGEE. Losses at the gene ends were 3 bases for V and 4 bases for J; bases not matched to a gene: 2. CDR3 residues: CASSSGTSGYNEQFF. The CDR3 DNA reads as TGTGCCAGCAGCTCAGGGACTAGCGGGTACAATGAGCAGTTCTTC.

The rearrangement links TRBV5-6 to TRBJ2-3; perhaps TRBD2 as D (6 bases). From germline, CDR1 is SGHDT and CDR2 YYEEEE. This CDR3 is built from 15 residues. Trimming shortened V by 5 bases and J by 4 bases, and 17 bases separated the two germline ends. CDR3 loop: CASRDSGNHPDTQYF. DNA for the CDR3: TGTGCCAGCAGGGATAGCGGAAATCACCCAGATACGCAGTATTTT.

The gene calls are TRBV11-3 and TRBJ1-1; 8 bases are shared with TRBD1. Trimming took 5 bases from V and 3 from J; bases not matched to a gene: 5. Germline CDR1 and CDR2: SGHNT and YENEEA. The CDR3 has 14 residues. The CDR3: CASSLQGEDTEAFF. In DNA form, the CDR3 reads TGTGCCAGCAGCCTACAGGGGGAGGACACTGAAGCTTTCTTT.

V is TRBV28 and J is TRBJ2-2; 10 nucleotides line up with TRBD1. With 6 bases clipped from V and 7 bases from J, the junction kept 11 bases outside the gene matches. The CDR3 spans 16 residues. Germline-derived CDR1 and CDR2 are MDHEN and SYDVKM. The chain's CDR3 is CASSPPDRGRGGELFF. CDR3 nucleotide sequence: TGTGCCAGCAGCCCACCAGACAGGGGGCGGGGCGGGGAGCTGTTTTTT.

This chain connects TRBV23-1 to TRBJ1-1, with D unclear. TRBV23-1 is recorded as an ORF, its role being uncertain. The CDR3 totals 16 residues. Trimming removed 0 bases from V and 1 base from J, with 12 bases in between. In nucleotides, the CDR3 is TGCGCCAGCAGTCAATCGCAGCAGGAAGGGAACACTGAAGCTTTCTTT. It is translated as CASSQSQQEGNTEAFF.

The CDR3 DNA reads TGTGCCAGCAGCGCAGGGACAGGTTCGAATGAAAAACTGTTTTTT. Protein sequence: CASSAGTGSNEKLFF. This chain uses TRBV9 with TRBJ1-4; 8 positions match TRBD1. The CDR3 spans 15 residues. CDR1 is SGDLS, CDR2 YYNGEE, per germline. The V segment lost 3 bases and the J segment 5 bases; nucleotides outside the gene matches: 6.

This rearrangement joins TRBV18 to TRBJ2-5, with no clear D. The CDR3 spans 13 residues. V shed 0 bases and J shed 3 bases, with 5 bases lying between them. Germline CDR1 and CDR2: KGHSH and LQKENI. The CDR3 bases are TGTGCCAGCTCACCACCTTCGGAAGAGACCCAGTACTTC. It encodes CASSPPSEETQYF.

V and J are TRBV5-4 and TRBJ2-6; 7 bases line up with TRBD1. V shed 4 bases and J 0 bases; nucleotides not matched to a gene: 4. This CDR3 contains 16 residues. Germline CDR1 reads SGHNT; CDR2 reads YYREEE (reference sequence). Here the CDR3 DNA reads TGTGCCAGCAGCGGGGGACAGTACTCTGGGGCCAACGTCCTGACTTTC. Translation: CASSGGQYSGANVLTF.

V and J are TRBV18 and TRBJ2-1; 12 bases line up with TRBD1. The V gene's germline CDR1 is KGHSH and CDR2 LQKENI. The CDR3 runs 15 residues. The V and J ends lost 6 bases and 4 bases, in that order; junction bases with no gene match: 4. The CDR3 here is CASSAGQGAYNEQFF. CDR3 coding DNA: TGTGCCAGCTCGGCGGGACAGGGGGCTTACAATGAGCAGTTCTTC.

This clone was detected only a few times. The chain joins TRBV5-1 to TRBJ1-5; possible D gene TRBD1, 5 bases. Trimming left V 3 bases short and J 4 bases short, with 11 bases between. The CDR3 has 14 amino acids. Germline-derived CDR1 and CDR2 are SGHRS and YFSETQ. CDR3 in amino acids: CASSSQGGNQPQHF. CDR3 nucleotide sequence: TGCGCCAGCAGCTCCCAGGGTGGGAATCAGCCCCAGCATTTT. The full variable domain, rest sourced from reference TRBV5-1 and TRBJ1-5, is KAGVTQTPRYLIKTRGQQVTLSCSPISGHRSVSWYQQTPGQGLQFLFEYFSETQRNKGNFPGRFSGRQFSNSRSEMNVSTLELGDSALYLCASSSQGGNQPQHFGDGTRLSIL.

This clone was detected only once. The chain joins TRBV10-3 to TRBJ1-1; tentative D call: TRBD1 (6 bases). V lost 2 bases to trimming and J lost 7 bases, with 11 bases between them. Germline V CDR1 and CDR2: ENHRY, SYGVKD. The CDR3 totals 13 residues. CDR3 amino acids: CAISENRDLEAFF. The CDR3 region has the DNA TGTGCCATCAGTGAGAACAGGGATCTTGAAGCTTTCTTT.

The chain recombines TRBV11-2 with TRBJ2-1, with D possibly TRBD2 on 6 matching bases. The CDR3 extends over 15 amino acids. Germline V gene sequence: CDR1 SGHAT, CDR2 FQNNGV. V lost 1 base and J 6 bases, leaving 13 bases between the germline ends. The CDR3 DNA follows: TGTGCCAGCAGCTTAGGTGCTCCGGGGGTCAATGAGCAGTTCTTC. Protein sequence: CASSLGAPGVNEQFF.

The rearrangement uses TRBV5-1 and TRBJ1-6; 8 bases agree with TRBD1. The germline CDR1 and CDR2 sequences are SGHRS and YFSETQ. V gave up 4 bases and J gave up 2 bases; unmatched junction bases: 5. CDR3 size: 16 residues. CDR3 nucleotide sequence: TGCGCCAGCAGCGCCAGGGGGCCGGCCTATAATTCACCCCTCCACTTT. This translates into CASSARGPAYNSPLHF.

The J gene is TRBJ1-4, the V gene TRBV2; 12 bases are shared with TRBD1. J was trimmed by 3 bases and V by 6 bases; bases with no gene match: 2. Germline V lookup: CDR1 SNHLY, CDR2 FYNNEI. This CDR3 spans 15 amino acids. The CDR3 DNA is TGTGCCAGCAGGGGACAGGGGGCTTCTAATGAAAAACTGTTTTTT. Amino acids: CASRGQGASNEKLFF.

This clone was seen once. The chain links TRBV7-2 to TRBJ1-4; 7 nucleotides agree with TRBD1. Looked up from germline, CDR1 is SGHTA and CDR2 is FQGNSA. The J segment lost 7 bases and the V segment lost 5 bases, leaving 7 bases of the junction unmatched. The CDR3 is 14 residues long. DNA of the CDR3: TGTGCCAGCAGCCTTGACAGGGCTGGTGAAAAACTGTTTTTT. Protein: CASSLDRAGEKLFF.

This sequence joins TRBV4-3 and TRBJ2-7; 12 bases map to TRBD2. With 2 bases clipped from V and 4 bases from J, the junction kept 24 bases outside the gene matches. CDR3 length: 22 amino acids. Germline V CDR1 and CDR2: LGHNA, YSLEER. The CDR3 DNA follows: TGCGCCAGCAGCCAAAGGATTGCCCGGGAGTCTAGCGGGGGGGCAAAAGAATACGAGCAGTACTTC. Its protein product is CASSQRIARESSGGAKEYEQYF.

The chain employs TRBV28 and TRBJ2-7; possibly TRBD1 for D (6 bases). Germline V gene sequence: CDR1 MDHEN, CDR2 SYDVKM. The CDR3 is 13 residues long. V was trimmed by 6 bases and J by 6 bases, leaving 15 bases between them. CDR3 loop: CASRHNRVSEQYF. CDR3 nucleotides: TGTGCCAGCAGACACAACAGGGTCTCCGAGCAGTACTTC.

The chain recombines TRBV6-5 with TRBJ2-3; D may be TRBD1 (6 bases). The V end was cut by 7 bases, the J end by 2 bases, with 13 bases between. CDR1 is MNHEY, CDR2 SVGAGI, per germline. The CDR3 is made up of 14 amino acids. This CDR3 reads CASKVNRATDTQYF. Written as DNA, the CDR3 is TGTGCCAGCAAGGTGAACAGGGCCACAGATACGCAGTATTTT.

This clone was detected only a few times. The V call is TRBV6-5, the J call TRBJ1-2, with no clear D. V lost 6 bases to trimming and J lost 3 bases, with 17 bases between them. This CDR3 is 15 amino acids long. Germline loops: CDR1 MNHEY, CDR2 SVGAGI. This CDR3 is CASSRGGLGDYGYTF. In nucleotides, the CDR3 is TGTGCCAGCAGCCGGGGAGGGCTTGGTGACTATGGCTACACCTTC.

DNA for the CDR3: TGCGCCAGCAGCCCTGTTACAGATACGCAGTATTTT. Translated: CASSPVTDTQYF. V usage is TRBV5-1 and J usage is TRBJ2-3; unclear D gene. The CDR3 contains 12 residues. V was shortened by 4 bases and J by 3 bases, with 6 bases between the two germline ends. Germline lookup yields CDR1 SGHRS and CDR2 YFSETQ.

This clone was detected only a few times. This chain connects TRBV5-4 to TRBJ2-1; D is unresolved. Germline lookup yields CDR1 SGHNT and CDR2 YYREEE (reference sequence). Between the trimmed V and J ends, which lost 0 bases and 9 bases, there was a span of 4 bases. This CDR3 has 11 amino acids. The CDR3 DNA follows: TGTGCCAGCAGCTTGGGGGCTGAGCAGTTCTTC. Protein: CASSLGAEQFF.

The genes are TRBV5-1 and TRBJ2-1; TRBD2 agrees at 8 bases. The CDR3 is 16 amino acids. Per the germline V gene, CDR1 is SGHRS and CDR2 is YFSETQ. Trimming at V came to 5 bases and at J to 7 bases, leaving 14 bases not matched to a gene. CDR3 nucleotide sequence: TGCGCCAGCAGTCCCCTCGGGGGGGTCGGTCTAAATGAGCAGTTCTTC. Translation gives CASSPLGGVGLNEQFF. Using reference TRBV5-1 and TRBJ2-1 for the parts outside the CDR3, the full variable domain is KAGVTQTPRYLIKTRGQQVTLSCSPISGHRSVSWYQQTPGQGLQFLFEYFSETQRNKGNFPGRFSGRQFSNSRSEMNVSTLELGDSALYLCASSPLGGVGLNEQFFGPGTRLTVL.

V gene TRBV7-2 combines with J gene TRBJ2-7; D is unresolved. The germline gives CDR1 SGHTA, CDR2 FQGNSA. V lost 1 base to trimming and J lost 5 bases, with 12 bases between them. There are 14 residues in the CDR3. CDR3 amino acids: CASSLEGSRNEQYF. The CDR3 region has the DNA TGTGCCAGCAGCTTAGAAGGCAGCAGGAACGAGCAGTACTTC.

The J gene is TRBJ2-4, the V gene TRBV18; perhaps TRBD1 as D (5 bases). CDR3 length: 16 residues. The germline V gene has CDR1 KGHSH and CDR2 LQKENI. V lost 2 bases, J lost 6 bases, and 17 bases lay in between. The CDR3 loop reads CASSPNRGRAGNIQYF. The CDR3 nucleotides are TGTGCCAGCTCACCAAATAGGGGTAGGGCCGGAAACATTCAGTACTTC.

The chain employs TRBV27 and TRBJ1-1; D gene unclear. Deletions cut 2 bases from V and 1 base from J, with 5 bases between. The germline CDR1 and CDR2 sequences are MNHEY and SMNVEV (reference sequence). This CDR3 has 13 residues. CDR3 amino acids: CASSLVRNTEAFF. The CDR3 DNA follows: TGTGCCAGCAGTTTAGTCAGGAACACTGAAGCTTTCTTT.

The V and J genes are TRBV5-3 and TRBJ2-7; maybe TRBD2 (5 bases). TRBV5-3 is reported as an ORF; its role is uncertain. The CDR3 loop spans 15 amino acids. V lost 4 bases to trimming and J lost 0 bases, with 14 bases between them. Written as DNA, the CDR3 is TGTGCCAGAAGCCTTGGGAGTTTCGCCTCCTACGAGCAGTACTTC. Translating gives CARSLGSFASYEQYF.

This chain connects TRBV6-1 to TRBJ2-7; D is possibly TRBD1 (6 bases). Per germline, CDR1 MNHNS and CDR2 SASEGT. The CDR3 has 14 residues. V dropped 11 bases and J dropped 4 bases, with 21 bases sitting between them. The CDR3 sequence: CALVGTSLGYEQYF. As DNA, the CDR3 is TGTGCCTTGGTCGGGACAAGTTTGGGGTACGAGCAGTACTTC.

This chain uses TRBV5-6 with TRBJ2-2; perhaps TRBD2 as D (5 bases). The germline gives CDR1 SGHDT, CDR2 YYEEEE. The V end was cut by 6 bases, the J end by 2 bases, with 11 bases between. The CDR3 consists of 14 residues. Here the CDR3 reads CASILTKNTGELFF. In DNA, the CDR3 is TGTGCCAGCATCCTGACTAAAAACACCGGGGAGCTGTTTTTT.

The chain is built from TRBV6-6 and TRBJ1-4; D ambiguous. Trimming stripped 7 bases from V and 0 bases from J, with 12 bases between. This CDR3 contains 15 residues. Germline values: CDR1 MNHNY, CDR2 SVGAGI (reference sequence). This CDR3 reads CASTYGVATNEKLFF. The DNA for the CDR3 is TGTGCCAGCACCTACGGGGTTGCAACTAATGAAAAACTGTTTTTT.